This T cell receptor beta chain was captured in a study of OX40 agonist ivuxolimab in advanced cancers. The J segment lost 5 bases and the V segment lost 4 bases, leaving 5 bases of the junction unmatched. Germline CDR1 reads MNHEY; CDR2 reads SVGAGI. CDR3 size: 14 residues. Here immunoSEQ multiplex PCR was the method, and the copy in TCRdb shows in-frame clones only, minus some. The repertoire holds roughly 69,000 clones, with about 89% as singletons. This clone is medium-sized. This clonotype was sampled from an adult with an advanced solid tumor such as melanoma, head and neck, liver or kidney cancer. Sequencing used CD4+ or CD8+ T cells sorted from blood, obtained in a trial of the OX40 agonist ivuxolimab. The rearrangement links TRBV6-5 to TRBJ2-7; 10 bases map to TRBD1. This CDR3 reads CASSWTGGSHEQYF. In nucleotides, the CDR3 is TGTGCCAGCAGTTGGACAGGGGGAAGCCACGAGCAGTACTTC.